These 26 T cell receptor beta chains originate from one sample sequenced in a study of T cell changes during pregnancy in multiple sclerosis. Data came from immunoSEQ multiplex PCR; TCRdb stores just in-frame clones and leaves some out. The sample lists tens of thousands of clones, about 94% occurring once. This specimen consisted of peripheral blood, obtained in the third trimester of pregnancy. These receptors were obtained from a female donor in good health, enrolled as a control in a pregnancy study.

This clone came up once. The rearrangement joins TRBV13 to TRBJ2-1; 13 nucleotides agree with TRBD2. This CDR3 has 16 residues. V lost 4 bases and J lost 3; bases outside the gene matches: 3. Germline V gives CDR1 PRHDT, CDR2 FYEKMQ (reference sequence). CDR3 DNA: TGTGCCAGCAGCTCCGGACTAGCGGGAGACTACAATGAGCAGTTCTTC. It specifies CASSSGLAGDYNEQFF.

The CDR3 here is CASSYGTGDEAFF. In DNA, the CDR3 is TGTGCCAGCAGTTACGGGACAGGGGATGAAGCTTTCTTT. J is TRBJ1-1 and V is TRBV6-5; 10 bases are shared with TRBD1. Germline V CDR1 and CDR2: MNHEY, SVGAGI. CDR3 length equals 13 residues. The trim removed 2 bases at V and 7 bases at J, leaving 1 base unmatched.

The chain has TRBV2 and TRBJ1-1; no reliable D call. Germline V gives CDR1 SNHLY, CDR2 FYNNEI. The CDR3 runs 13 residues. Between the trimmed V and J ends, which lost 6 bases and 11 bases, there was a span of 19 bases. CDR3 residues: CASSQHGMVGAFF. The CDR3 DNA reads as TGTGCCAGCAGCCAGCACGGAATGGTCGGGGCTTTCTTT.

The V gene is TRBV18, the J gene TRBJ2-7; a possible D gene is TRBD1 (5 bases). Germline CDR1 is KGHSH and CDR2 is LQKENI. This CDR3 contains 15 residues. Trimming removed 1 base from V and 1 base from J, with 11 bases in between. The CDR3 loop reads CASSPLDRGSYEQYF. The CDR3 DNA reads TGTGCCAGCTCACCACTTGACAGAGGATCCTACGAGCAGTACTTC.

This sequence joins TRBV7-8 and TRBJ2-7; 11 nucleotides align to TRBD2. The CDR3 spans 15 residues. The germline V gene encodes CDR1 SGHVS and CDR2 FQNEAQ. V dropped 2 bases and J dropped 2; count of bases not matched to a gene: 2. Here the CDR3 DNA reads TGTGCCAGCAGCTTAAGTAGCGGGGGGGCCTACGAGCAGTACTTC. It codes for CASSLSSGGAYEQYF.

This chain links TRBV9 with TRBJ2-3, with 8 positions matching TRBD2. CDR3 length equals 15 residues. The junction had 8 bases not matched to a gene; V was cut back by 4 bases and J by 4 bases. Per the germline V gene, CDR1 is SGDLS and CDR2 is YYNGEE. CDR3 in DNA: TGTGCCAGCAGCCTATCTAGCGGGCTCCCAGATACGCAGTATTTT. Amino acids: CASSLSSGLPDTQYF.

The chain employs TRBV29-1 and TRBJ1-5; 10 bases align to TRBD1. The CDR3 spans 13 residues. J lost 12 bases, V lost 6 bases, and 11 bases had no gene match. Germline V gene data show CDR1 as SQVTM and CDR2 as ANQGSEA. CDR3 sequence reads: CSVGAGQGFNQHF. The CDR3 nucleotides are TGCAGCGTCGGTGCGGGACAGGGGTTTAACCAGCATTTT.

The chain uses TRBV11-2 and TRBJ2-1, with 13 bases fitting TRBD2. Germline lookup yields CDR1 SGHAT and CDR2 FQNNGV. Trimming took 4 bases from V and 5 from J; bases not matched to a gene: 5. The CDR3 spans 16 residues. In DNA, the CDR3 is TGTGCCAGCAGCTACGGGACTAGCGGGGCCCACAATGAGCAGTTCTTC. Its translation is CASSYGTSGAHNEQFF. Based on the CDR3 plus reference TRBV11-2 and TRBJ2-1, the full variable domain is EAGVAQSPRYKIIEKRQSVAFWCNPISGHATLYWYQQILGQGPKLLIQFQNNGVVDDSQLPKDRFSAERLKGVDSTLKIQPAKLEDSAVYLCASSYGTSGAHNEQFFGPGTRLTVL.

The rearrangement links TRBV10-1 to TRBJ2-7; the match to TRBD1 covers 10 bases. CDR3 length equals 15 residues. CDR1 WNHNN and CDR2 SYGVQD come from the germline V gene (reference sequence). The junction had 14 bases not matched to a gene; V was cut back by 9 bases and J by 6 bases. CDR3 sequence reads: CASYFPGQGSPEQYF. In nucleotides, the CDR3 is TGCGCCAGTTACTTCCCGGGACAGGGGTCTCCCGAGCAGTACTTC.

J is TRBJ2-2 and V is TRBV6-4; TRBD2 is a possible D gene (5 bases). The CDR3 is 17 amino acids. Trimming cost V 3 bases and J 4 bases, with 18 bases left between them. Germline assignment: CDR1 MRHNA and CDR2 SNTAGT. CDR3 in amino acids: CASSERPMDSLTGELFF. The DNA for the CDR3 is TGTGCCAGCAGTGAAAGGCCGATGGACTCGCTCACCGGGGAGCTGTTTTTT.

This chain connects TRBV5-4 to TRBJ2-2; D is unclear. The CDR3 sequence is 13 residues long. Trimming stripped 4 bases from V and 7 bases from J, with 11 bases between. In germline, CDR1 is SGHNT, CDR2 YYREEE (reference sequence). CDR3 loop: CASSPVTFGELFF. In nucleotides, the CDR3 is TGTGCCAGCAGCCCTGTAACTTTCGGGGAGCTGTTTTTT.

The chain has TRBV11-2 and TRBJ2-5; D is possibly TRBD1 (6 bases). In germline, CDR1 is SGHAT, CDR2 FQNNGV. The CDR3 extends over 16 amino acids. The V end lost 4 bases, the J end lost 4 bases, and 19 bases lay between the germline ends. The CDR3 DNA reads TGTGCCAGCAGCTATACAACAGGGAATGGGGGAGAGACCCAGTACTTC. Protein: CASSYTTGNGGETQYF.

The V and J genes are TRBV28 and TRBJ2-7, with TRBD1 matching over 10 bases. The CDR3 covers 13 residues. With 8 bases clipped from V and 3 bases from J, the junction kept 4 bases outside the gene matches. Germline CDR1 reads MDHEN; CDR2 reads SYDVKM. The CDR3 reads CASRRTGGYEQYF. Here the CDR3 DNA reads TGTGCCAGCCGTCGGACAGGGGGCTACGAGCAGTACTTC.

The CDR3 DNA reads TGCGCCAGCAGCTTGGTAGAATACAATGAGCAGTTCTTC. Its protein product is CASSLVEYNEQFF. The gene calls are TRBV5-1 and TRBJ2-1; D not certain. V lost 0 bases, J lost 4 bases, and 5 bases lay in between. This CDR3 is built from 13 residues. Germline-derived CDR1 and CDR2 are SGHRS and YFSETQ.

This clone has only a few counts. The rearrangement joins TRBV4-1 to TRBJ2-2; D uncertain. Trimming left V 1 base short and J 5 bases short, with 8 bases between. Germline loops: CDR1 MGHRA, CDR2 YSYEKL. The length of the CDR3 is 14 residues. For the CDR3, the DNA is TGCGCCAGCAGCCAAGCGAGTAAGACCGGGGAGCTGTTTTTT. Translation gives CASSQASKTGELFF.

The CDR3 DNA follows: TGTGCCAGCAGCCCCCGGACTAGCGGGAGCTGGGATACGCAGTATTTT. Encoded protein: CASSPRTSGSWDTQYF. The rearrangement uses TRBV9 and TRBJ2-3, with 13 bases identical to TRBD2. The germline V gene encodes CDR1 SGDLS and CDR2 YYNGEE. CDR3 length: 16 amino acids. J lost 6 bases, V lost 4 bases, and 8 bases had no gene match.

The CDR3: CASTRGTSGSYEQYF. CDR3 bases: TGTGCCAGCACCCGGGGGACTAGCGGGAGCTACGAGCAGTACTTC. The gene calls are TRBV6-1 and TRBJ2-7; TRBD2 agrees at 14 bases. This CDR3 spans 15 amino acids. Trimming removed 7 bases from V and 3 bases from J; junction bases left unmatched: 5. CDR1 MNHNS and CDR2 SASEGT come from the germline V gene.

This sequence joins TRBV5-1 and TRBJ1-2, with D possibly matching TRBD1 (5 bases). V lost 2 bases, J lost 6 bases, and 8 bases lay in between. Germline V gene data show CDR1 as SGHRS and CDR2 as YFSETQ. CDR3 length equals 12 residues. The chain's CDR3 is CASSFGGDGYTF. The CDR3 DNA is TGCGCCAGCAGCTTTGGAGGGGATGGCTACACCTTC.

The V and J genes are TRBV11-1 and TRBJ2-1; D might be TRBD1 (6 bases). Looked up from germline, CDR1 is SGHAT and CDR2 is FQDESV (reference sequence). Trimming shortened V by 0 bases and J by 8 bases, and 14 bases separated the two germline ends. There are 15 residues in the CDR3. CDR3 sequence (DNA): TGTGCCAGCAGCTTAGCTGGGGGCGCTTACGATGAGCAGTTCTTC. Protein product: CASSLAGGAYDEQFF.

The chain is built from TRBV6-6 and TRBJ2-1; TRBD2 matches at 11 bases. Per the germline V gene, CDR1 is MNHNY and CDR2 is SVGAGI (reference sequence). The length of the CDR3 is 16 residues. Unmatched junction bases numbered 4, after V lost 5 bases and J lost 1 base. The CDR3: CASSKVAGGSYNEQFF. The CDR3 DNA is TGTGCCAGCAGTAAGGTAGCGGGAGGGTCCTACAATGAGCAGTTCTTC.

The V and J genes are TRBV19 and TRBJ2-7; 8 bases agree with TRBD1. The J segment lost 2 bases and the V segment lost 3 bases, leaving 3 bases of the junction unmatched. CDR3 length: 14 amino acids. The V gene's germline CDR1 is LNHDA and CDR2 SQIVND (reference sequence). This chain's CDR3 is CASSMRDRPYEQYF. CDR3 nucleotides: TGTGCCAGTAGTATGCGGGACAGGCCCTACGAGCAGTACTTC.

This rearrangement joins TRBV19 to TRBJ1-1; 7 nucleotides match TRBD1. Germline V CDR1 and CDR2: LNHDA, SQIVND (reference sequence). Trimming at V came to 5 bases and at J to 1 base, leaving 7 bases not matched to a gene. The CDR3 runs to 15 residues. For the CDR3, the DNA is TGTGCCAGTAGTCCCCAGGGACAGACGAACACTGAAGCTTTCTTT. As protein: CASSPQGQTNTEAFF.

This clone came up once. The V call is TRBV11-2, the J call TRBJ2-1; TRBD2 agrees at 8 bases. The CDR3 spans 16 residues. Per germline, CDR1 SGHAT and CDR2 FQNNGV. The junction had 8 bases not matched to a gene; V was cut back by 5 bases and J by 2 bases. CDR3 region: CASSLGTRKAYNEQFF. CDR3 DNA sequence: TGTGCCAGCAGCCTCGGGACTAGGAAGGCCTACAATGAGCAGTTCTTC. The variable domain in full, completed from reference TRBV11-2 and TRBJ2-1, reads EAGVAQSPRYKIIEKRQSVAFWCNPISGHATLYWYQQILGQGPKLLIQFQNNGVVDDSQLPKDRFSAERLKGVDSTLKIQPAKLEDSAVYLCASSLGTRKAYNEQFFGPGTRLTVL.

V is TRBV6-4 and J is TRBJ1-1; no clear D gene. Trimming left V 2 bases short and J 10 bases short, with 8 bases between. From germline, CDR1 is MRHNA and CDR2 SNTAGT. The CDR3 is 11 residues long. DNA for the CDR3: TGTGCCAGCAGTGACAGGTCGGGAGCTTTCTTT. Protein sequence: CASSDRSGAFF.

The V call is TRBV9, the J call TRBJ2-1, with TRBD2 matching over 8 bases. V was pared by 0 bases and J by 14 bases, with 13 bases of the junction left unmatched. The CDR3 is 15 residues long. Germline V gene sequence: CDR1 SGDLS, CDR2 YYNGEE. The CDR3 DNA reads TGTGCCAGCAGCGTAGAGGTTAGCGGGGAATCTATAGAGTTCTTC. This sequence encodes CASSVEVSGESIEFF.

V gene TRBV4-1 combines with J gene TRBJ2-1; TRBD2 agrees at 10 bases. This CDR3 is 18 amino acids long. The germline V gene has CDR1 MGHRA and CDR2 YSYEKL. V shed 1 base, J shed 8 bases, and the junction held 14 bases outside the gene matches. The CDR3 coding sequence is TGCGCCAGCAGCCAAGGGGAGGGATATAGCGGGGGGCCGTATGAGCAGTTCTTC. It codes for CASSQGEGYSGGPYEQFF.